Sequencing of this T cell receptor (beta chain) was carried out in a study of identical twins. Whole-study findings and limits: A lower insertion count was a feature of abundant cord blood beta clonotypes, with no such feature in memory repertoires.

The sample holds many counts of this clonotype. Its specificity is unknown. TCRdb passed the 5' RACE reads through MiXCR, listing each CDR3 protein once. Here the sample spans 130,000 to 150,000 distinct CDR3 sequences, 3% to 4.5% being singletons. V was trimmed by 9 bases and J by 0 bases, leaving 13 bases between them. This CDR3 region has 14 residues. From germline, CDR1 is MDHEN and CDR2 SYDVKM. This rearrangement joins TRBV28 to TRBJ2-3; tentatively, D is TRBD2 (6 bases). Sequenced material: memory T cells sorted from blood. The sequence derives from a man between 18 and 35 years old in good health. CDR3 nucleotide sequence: TGTGCCAGTCAGAGCGGGTTAAGCACAGATACGCAGTATTTT. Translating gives CASQSGLSTDTQYF.